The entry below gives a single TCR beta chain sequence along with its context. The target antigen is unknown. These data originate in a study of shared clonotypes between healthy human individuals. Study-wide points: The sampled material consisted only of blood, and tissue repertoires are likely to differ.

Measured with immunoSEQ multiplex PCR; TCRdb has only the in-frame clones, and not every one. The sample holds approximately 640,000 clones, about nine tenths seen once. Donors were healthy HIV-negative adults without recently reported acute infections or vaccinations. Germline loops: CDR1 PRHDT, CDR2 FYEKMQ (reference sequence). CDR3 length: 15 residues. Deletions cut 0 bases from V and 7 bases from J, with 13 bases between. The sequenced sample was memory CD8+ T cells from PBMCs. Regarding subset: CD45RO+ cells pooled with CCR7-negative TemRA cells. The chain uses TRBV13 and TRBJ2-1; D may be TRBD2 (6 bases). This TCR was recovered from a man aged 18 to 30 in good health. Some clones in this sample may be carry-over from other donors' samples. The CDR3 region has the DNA TGTGCCAGCAGCTTAGGGCGGGGTGTTTGGAATGAGCAGTTCTTC. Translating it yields CASSLGRGVWNEQFF.